The present T cell receptor (beta chain) was sequenced within a study of blood T cell repertoires in COVID-19. On the study more broadly: PBMCs, B-cell-depleted T cells, or T cells provided the cDNA or gDNA that made up the material.

Data came from immunoSEQ multiplex PCR; TCRdb stores just in-frame clones and leaves some out. The profile covers around 150,000 clones, with approximately 82% appearing a single time and about 20% taken by the ten largest. In this sample, this clone turned up a few times. The CDR3 is 16 residues long. Looked up from germline, CDR1 is MNHEY and CDR2 is SVGEGT. Unmatched junction bases numbered 8, after V lost 5 bases and J lost 5 bases. The clonotype comes from a woman of 80 years or more with acute or convalescent COVID-19. The chain recombines TRBV6-2 or TRBV6-3 with TRBJ2-5; 13 bases align to TRBD2. Sequencing input: peripheral blood. The CDR3 nucleotides read TGTGCCAGCAGTACCCTCGGACTAGCGGGAGCTGAGACCCAGTACTTC. Its protein is CASSTLGLAGAETQYF.